Listed below are T cell receptor beta chains from one sample, sequenced in a study of blood T cell repertoires in COVID-19. Sequencing was performed with immunoSEQ multiplex PCR; in TCRdb, only in-frame clones are kept and a portion is missing. The sample shows 410,000 or so clones, roughly 89% of them seen only once. The material sequenced was peripheral blood. The receptors stem from a woman aged 25 to 39 with active or convalescent COVID-19. Both conserved end residues are part of each CDR3. A D gene is named only where the DNA matches it firmly. Expanded clones are given a class, and other clones once, few, many or no size at all.

J gene	D gene	clone size	V gene	CDR3 protein	CDR3 DNA
TRBJ2-7	TRBD1	.	TRBV18	CASSEGQGRVSEQYF	TGTGCCAGCTCGGAAGGACAGGGAAGAGTGAGCGAGCAGTACTTC
TRBJ1-1	TRBD1	.	TRBV10-3	CAISESDRGRAFF	TGTGCCATCAGTGAGTCTGACAGGGGGCGAGCTTTCTTT
TRBJ2-4	.	.	TRBV11-2	CASSLNSGGGNIQYF	TGTGCCAGCAGCTTAAATTCCGGGGGAGGAAACATTCAGTACTTC
TRBJ2-7	TRBD2	.	TRBV11-2	CASSFPTSGSGEQYF	TGTGCCAGCAGCTTCCCGACTAGCGGGAGCGGAGAGCAGTACTTC
TRBJ2-3	TRBD2	once	TRBV19	CASSLETSGSTTDTQYF	TGTGCCAGTAGTCTCGAGACTAGCGGGAGTACGACAGATACGCAGTATTTT
TRBJ1-1	.	.	TRBV30	CAWSVKEGMNTEAFF	TGTGCCTGGAGTGTAAAGGAGGGAATGAACACTGAAGCTTTCTTT
TRBJ1-1	.	.	TRBV28	CASGPPGKAFF	TGTGCCAGCGGGCCCCCAGGCAAAGCTTTCTTT
TRBJ2-5	TRBD2	.	TRBV3-1/TRBV3-2	CASSPPGLAGETQYF	TGTGCCAGCAGCCCTCCGGGACTAGCGGGAGAGACCCAGTACTTC
TRBJ2-7	TRBD1	.	TRBV6-5	CASSYRRGTPYEQYF	TGTGCCAGCAGTTACCGCAGGGGGACGCCCTACGAGCAGTACTTC
TRBJ2-1	TRBD2	.	TRBV11-3	CASSLEASSGYNEQFF	TGTGCCAGCAGCTTAGAAGCGAGTAGCGGGTACAATGAGCAGTTCTTC
TRBJ1-3	TRBD1	few	TRBV4-1	CASSQELGQVGDTIYF	TGCGCCAGCAGCCAAGAGCTCGGACAGGTCGGGGACACCATATATTTT
TRBJ2-7	.	.	TRBV6-1	CASREGDWNYEQYF	TGTGCCAGCAGGGAAGGGGACTGGAACTACGAGCAGTACTTC
TRBJ1-1	TRBD1	.	TRBV5-4	CASSPEGGQSNTEAFF	TGTGCCAGCAGCCCGGAGGGGGGACAGTCGAACACTGAAGCTTTCTTT
TRBJ1-2	.	.	TRBV21-1	CASSKERPGGGYTF	TGTGCCAGCAGCAAAGAAAGGCCAGGCGGGGGCTACACCTTC
TRBJ1-1	.	.	TRBV9	CASSLMGREADKAFF	TGTGCCAGCAGCCTCATGGGGAGGGAGGCCGACAAAGCTTTCTTT
TRBJ1-3	.	few	TRBV6-1	CASSEGVGGGNTIYF	TGTGCCAGCAGTGAAGGTGTAGGAGGGGGAAACACCATATATTTT
TRBJ1-6	TRBD1	.	TRBV18	CASSPRRTGDNSPLHF	TGTGCCAGCTCACCACGAAGGACAGGGGATAATTCACCCCTCCACTTT
TRBJ2-7	TRBD1	.	TRBV6-5	CASHRGLYYEQYF	TGTGCCAGCCACAGGGGCCTGTACTACGAGCAGTACTTC
TRBJ2-5	TRBD1	.	TRBV19	CASSILGQYQETQYF	TGTGCCAGTAGTATATTGGGACAGTACCAAGAGACCCAGTACTTC
TRBJ1-5	TRBD1	.	TRBV27	CASSPTGLRPQHF	TGTGCCAGCAGCCCGACAGGGTTGAGGCCCCAGCATTTT
TRBJ2-1	.	.	TRBV6-5	CASSYSAASEQFF	TGTGCCAGCAGTTACTCCGCGGCTAGCGAGCAGTTCTTC
TRBJ1-1	.	.	TRBV27	CASSSYRDDTEAFF	TGTGCCAGCAGTTCGTACAGGGACGACACTGAAGCTTTCTTT
TRBJ1-2	.	.	TRBV6-6	CASSSLQGIHGYTF	TGTGCCAGCAGTTCCTTGCAGGGAATCCATGGCTACACCTTC
TRBJ1-2	TRBD1	once	TRBV6-5	CASVAGQGDGYTF	TGTGCCAGCGTCGCGGGACAGGGCGATGGCTACACCTTC
TRBJ2-3	TRBD2	.	TRBV4-1	CASSRSSGRALSTDTQYF	TGCGCCAGCAGCCGGTCCAGCGGGAGGGCGTTGAGCACAGATACGCAGTATTTT
TRBJ2-5	TRBD2	.	TRBV30	CAWRTGRGKETQYF	TGTGCCTGGAGGACCGGGAGGGGAAAAGAGACCCAGTACTTC
TRBJ2-1	.	.	TRBV3-1/TRBV3-2	CASSRLDSTISNNEQFF	TGTGCCAGCAGCCGGTTAGACTCTACAATATCCAACAATGAGCAGTTCTTC
TRBJ1-1	TRBD1	.	TRBV15	CATSRGDRAQAFF	TGTGCCACCAGCAGGGGGGACAGGGCACAGGCTTTCTTT
TRBJ1-3	.	.	TRBV3-1/TRBV3-2	CASSQAGAGNTIYF	TGTGCCAGCAGCCAAGCAGGGGCCGGAAACACCATATATTTT
TRBJ1-1	TRBD1	.	TRBV19	CATRGFTTGVDTEAFF	TGTGCCACCCGGGGCTTTACAACAGGGGTTGACACTGAAGCTTTCTTT
TRBJ2-7	TRBD1	.	TRBV15	CATSSGDRFYEQYF	TGTGCCACCAGCAGTGGGGACAGGTTTTACGAGCAGTACTTC
TRBJ2-3	.	.	TRBV2	CASSAALTDTQYF	TGTGCCAGCTCTGCAGCGCTCACAGATACGCAGTATTTT
TRBJ2-1	TRBD2	.	TRBV4-2	CASSQEGLAGGFDEQFF	TGTGCCAGCAGCCAAGAGGGACTAGCGGGGGGGTTCGATGAGCAGTTCTTC
TRBJ2-5	TRBD1	.	TRBV18	CASSQGQGETQYF	TGTGCCAGCTCACAGGGACAGGGGGAGACCCAGTACTTC
TRBJ1-2	.	.	TRBV20-1	CSASRGAGYGYTF	TGCAGTGCTAGTCGGGGGGCGGGGTATGGCTACACCTTC
TRBJ2-3	TRBD2	.	TRBV27	CASSHRTSGSTDTQYF	TGTGCCAGCAGCCACCGGACTAGCGGAAGCACAGATACGCAGTATTTT
TRBJ2-5	.	.	TRBV5-1	CASSLRGPEETQYF	TGCGCCAGCAGCCTCAGGGGCCCTGAAGAGACCCAGTACTTC